The clone carrying this T cell receptor (beta chain) was recorded many times. Antigen unknown. Bulk TCR library preparation followed previously described methods with listed TCR primers. TCRdb analysed the PCR reads with MiXCR anew, one entry per CDR3 protein. The sample has more than 550,000 distinct CDR3 sequences; about 25% are singletons. Deletions cut 4 bases from V and 3 bases from J, with 19 bases between. Germline CDR1 LNHDA, CDR2 SQIVND (reference sequence). The CDR3 has 18 residues. This record belongs to a study of molecular identifiers for immune sequencing clone quantification. Study-level results: Beyond 20 RNA copies, clones held over 97% of effector molecules, compared with under 1% in naive cells. In a background of approximately 1 million naive cells, spiked Jurkat TCR RNA from one cell was reportedly detectable.

The source is a human donor in good health. Some libraries in this study had Jurkat cell RNA spiked in. The sequenced sample was naive CD8+ T cells from blood, with Jurkat cell RNA spiked in. Subset here: FACS-sorted CD8+CD4-CCR7+CD45RA+ naive T cells. The chain carries TRBV19 and TRBJ2-6, with D possibly being TRBD2 (6 bases). CDR3 in amino acids: CASSNLEGPRHGANVLTF. The CDR3 region has the DNA TGTGCCAGTAGTAACCTGGAGGGTCCGAGGCATGGGGCCAACGTCCTGACTTTC.